The TCR beta chain under discussion was sequenced for a study of CD8+CD57+ T cells in acquired aplastic anemia. Those patients picked for sequencing had displayed CD8+CD57+ cell expansion on flow cytometry. The CDR3 loop spans 15 amino acids. CDR1 and CDR2 (germline): SQVTM, ANQGSEA. The V and J ends lost 2 bases and 2 bases, in that order; junction bases with no gene match: 7. The use of genomic DNA as template underpinned the TCR beta VDJ and CDR3 profiling. TCRdb reanalysed the reads using MiXCR and keeps one entry per CDR3 protein. This table holds 150,000 to 200,000 distinct CDR3 sequences, around 48% found once.

Sequencing input: sorted CD4+, CD8+, or CD8+CD57+ T cells (not recorded which) from PBMCs. This clonotype was obtained from a human donor with aplastic anemia. The chain employs TRBV29-1 and TRBJ2-7; 9 nucleotides agree with TRBD1. CDR3: CSVERPGQGTYEQYF. As DNA, the CDR3 is TGCAGCGTTGAACGTCCGGGACAGGGAACCTACGAGCAGTACTTC.